These T cell receptor beta chains were read from a single sample in a study of blood T cells in healthy people across ages. Via MiXCR, TCRdb re-called the 5' RACE reads, giving one row per CDR3 protein. The table records about 1.8 million distinct CDR3 sequences, 40% to 55% of them present only once. The sequenced sample consisted of blood. These TCRs come from a woman in her thirties or forties in good health. Both conserved end residues are part of each CDR3. Fields, in order: D gene, clone size, J gene, V gene, CDR3 protein, CDR3 DNA. D genes are given only for firm matches. Not every row has a clone size; where given, it reads once, few, many or a size class.

. . TRBJ2-3 TRBV12-3/TRBV12-4 CASSLGLITQYF TGTGCCAGCAGTTTAGGGCTTATTACGCAGTATTTT
. few TRBJ2-7 TRBV27 CASSLLAAPYYEQYF TGTGCCAGCAGTTTATTAGCGGCCCCTTACTACGAGCAGTACTTC
TRBD1 . TRBJ2-7 TRBV20-1 CSARDGGTGAYEQYF TGCAGTGCTAGGGATGGGGGGACAGGAGCCTACGAGCAGTACTTC
. . TRBJ2-1 TRBV6-5 CASSPPSSGNEQFF TGTGCCAGCAGTCCCCCGAGTTCAGGGAATGAGCAGTTCTTC
. . TRBJ1-2 TRBV12-3/TRBV12-4 CASTPDWGQNYGYTF TGTGCCAGCACCCCAGATTGGGGGCAGAACTATGGCTACACCTTC
TRBD2 few TRBJ2-6 TRBV5-1 CASSLASGVLSGANVLTF TGCGCCAGCAGCTTAGCTAGCGGGGTCCTCTCTGGGGCCAACGTCCTGACTTTC
TRBD1 . TRBJ2-3 TRBV6-5 CASSYGMWTGESTDTQYF TGTGCCAGCAGTTACGGGATGTGGACAGGGGAGAGCACAGATACGCAGTATTTT
TRBD1 . TRBJ1-5 TRBV28 CASSQGQDLYSNQPQHF TGTGCCAGCAGCCAGGGACAGGACCTTTATAGCAATCAGCCCCAGCATTTT
. . TRBJ1-2 TRBV4-2 CASSLTRDPNYGYTF TGTGCCAGCAGTTTAACCAGGGACCCTAACTATGGCTACACCTTC
. few TRBJ2-5 TRBV6-5 CASRRRLGEETQYF TGTGCCAGCAGACGACGGCTTGGGGAAGAGACCCAGTACTTC
TRBD2 . TRBJ2-1 TRBV4-1 CASSERGSYNERYF TGCGCCAGCAGCGAGCGGGGGAGCTACAATGAGCGGTACTTC
. . TRBJ2-1 TRBV20-1 CSARQQGGIHEQFF TGCAGTGCTAGGCAACAAGGGGGGATCCATGAGCAGTTCTTC
TRBD1 few TRBJ1-4 TRBV4-2 CASSPTMFRQGAQEKLFF TGTGCCAGCAGCCCGACGATGTTTAGACAGGGGGCGCAGGAAAAACTGTTTTTT
TRBD2 . TRBJ2-7 TRBV12-3/TRBV12-4 CASGAPSGRFNEQYF TGTGCCAGCGGCGCCCCTAGCGGGAGGTTCAACGAGCAGTACTTC
. few TRBJ2-3 TRBV7-9 CASSRRDTSTDTQYF TGTGCCAGCAGCCGGCGGGACACTAGCACAGATACGCAGTATTTT
. . TRBJ1-2 TRBV11-2 CASSPPGGSYYGYTF TGTGCCAGCAGCCCCCCGGGAGGGTCTTACTATGGCTACACCTTC
. . TRBJ2-7 TRBV7-2 CASSLVQAHSYEQYF TGTGCCAGCAGCTTAGTACAGGCTCACTCCTACGAGCAGTACTTC
. few TRBJ2-7 TRBV7-2 CASSLTLPYEQYF TGTGCCAGCAGCCTAACTCTACCCTACGAGCAGTACTTC
TRBD1 few TRBJ2-5 TRBV6-1 CASKTRQGKETQYF TGTGCCAGCAAAACTAGACAGGGGAAAGAGACCCAGTACTTC
. . TRBJ2-1 TRBV28 CASRNSGTYNEQFF TGTGCCAGCAGAAATAGCGGAACCTACAATGAGCAGTTCTTC
. . TRBJ1-4 TRBV4-1 CASSQGATATTNEKLFF TGCGCCAGCAGCCAAGGGGCGACAGCTACAACTAATGAAAAACTGTTTTTT
TRBD1 few TRBJ2-1 TRBV29-1 CSGVKQGWLDEQFF TGCAGTGGAGTTAAACAGGGGTGGCTAGATGAGCAGTTCTTC
. . TRBJ2-1 TRBV20-1 CSANGTPGQFF TGCAGTGCTAACGGGACCCCCGGGCAGTTCTTC
TRBD1 few TRBJ2-7 TRBV6-6 CASLQRDRNYEQYF TGTGCCAGCTTACAGAGGGACAGAAACTACGAGCAGTACTTC
. . TRBJ2-3 TRBV27 CASSLKCTDTQYF TGTGCCAGCAGCCTAAAATGCACAGATACGCAGTATTTT
. . TRBJ1-2 TRBV11-2 CASSLEGREIYGYTF TGTGCCAGCAGCTTAGAGGGCAGGGAGATCTATGGCTACACCTTC
. few TRBJ2-7 TRBV7-2 CASSLDPTVYEQYF TGTGCCAGCAGCTTGGACCCGACAGTTTACGAGCAGTACTTC
. few TRBJ2-1 TRBV11-2 CASSLDSYSYNEQFF TGTGCCAGCAGCTTAGACAGTTACTCCTACAATGAGCAGTTCTTC
TRBD1 . TRBJ2-7 TRBV20-1 CSALDLPTGVFLHEQYF TGCAGTGCACTAGACCTGCCGACAGGGGTTTTCCTCCACGAGCAGTACTTC
. few TRBJ2-7 TRBV10-2 CAVVYGDLNEQYF TGCGCCGTGGTATATGGGGACTTGAACGAGCAGTACTTC
. few TRBJ2-5 TRBV4-3 CASSQIGRETQYF TGCGCCAGCAGCCAAATCGGGCGAGAGACCCAGTACTTC
. . TRBJ2-6 TRBV3-1 CVSSHQGGSGANVLTF TGTGTCAGCAGCCACCAGGGGGGCTCTGGGGCCAACGTCCTGACTTTC
. . TRBJ2-7 TRBV12-5 CASAAQGEGEQYF TGTGCTAGTGCGGCACAGGGAGAGGGCGAGCAGTACTTC
TRBD1 . TRBJ2-2 TRBV4-3 CASSLGQGSTGELFF TGCGCCAGCAGCCTAGGACAGGGGTCCACCGGGGAGCTGTTTTTT
. . TRBJ1-2 TRBV29-1 CSVLDQDYGYTF TGCAGCGTACTTGACCAGGACTATGGCTACACCTTC
. few TRBJ2-1 TRBV29-1 CSVEGHEQFF TGCAGCGTTGAAGGACATGAGCAGTTCTTC
TRBD2 . TRBJ2-1 TRBV7-9 CASSLGRAGSYNEQFF TGTGCCAGCAGTTTAGGGAGGGCGGGCTCCTACAATGAGCAGTTCTTC
TRBD1 . TRBJ2-7 TRBV12-3/TRBV12-4 CASSRDRFFEQYF TGTGCCAGCAGTAGGGACAGATTTTTCGAGCAGTACTTC
. few TRBJ2-5 TRBV10-3 CAISVTSQETQYF TGTGCCATCAGTGTGACATCCCAAGAGACCCAGTACTTC
. . TRBJ2-1 TRBV11-3 CASSLASQGGEQFF TGTGCCAGCAGCTTAGCCAGCCAGGGAGGTGAGCAGTTCTTC
. few TRBJ1-2 TRBV5-1 CASSPTEGSGSGYTF TGCGCCAGCAGCCCGACGGAAGGGTCCGGAAGTGGCTACACCTTC
. . TRBJ2-5 TRBV20-1 CSALQLRGLQETQYF TGCAGTGCTCTCCAGCTCCGGGGCCTCCAAGAGACCCAGTACTTC
. . TRBJ1-1 TRBV6-1 CASSEGEKGTEAFF TGTGCCAGCAGTGAAGGGGAAAAGGGTACTGAAGCTTTCTTT
TRBD2 . TRBJ2-5 TRBV6-2/TRBV6-3 CASSPGLAGLSKTQYF TGTGCCAGCAGTCCCGGGCTAGCGGGGTTGTCTAAGACCCAGTACTTC
. . TRBJ1-2 TRBV4-3 CASSQRQTLYGYTF TGCGCCAGCAGCCAAAGGCAGACGCTCTATGGCTACACCTTC
. . TRBJ2-1 TRBV10-3 CATQEGADNYNERFF TGTGCCACACAAGAAGGCGCGGATAATTACAATGAGCGGTTCTTC
. . TRBJ1-5 TRBV4-2 CASSQDRTENQPQHF TGTGCCAGCAGCCAAGATCGGACAGAAAATCAGCCCCAGCATTTT
. . TRBJ1-5 TRBV4-1 CASSQEGRVASNQPQHF TGCGCCAGCAGCCAAGAAGGCAGGGTCGCTAGCAATCAGCCCCAGCATTTT
. . TRBJ2-7 TRBV10-3 CAIRGWGGLAVDEQYF TGTGCCATCAGGGGGTGGGGGGGGCTAGCTGTCGACGAGCAGTACTTC